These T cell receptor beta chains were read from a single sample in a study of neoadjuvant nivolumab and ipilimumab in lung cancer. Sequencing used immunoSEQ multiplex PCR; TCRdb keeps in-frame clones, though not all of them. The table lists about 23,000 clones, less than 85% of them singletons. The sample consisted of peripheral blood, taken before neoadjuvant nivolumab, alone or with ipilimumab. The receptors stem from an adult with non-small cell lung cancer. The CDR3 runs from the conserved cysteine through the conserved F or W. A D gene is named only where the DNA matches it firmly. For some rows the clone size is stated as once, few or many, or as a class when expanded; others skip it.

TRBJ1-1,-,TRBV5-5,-,CASSPVPGEGTEAFF,TGTGCCAGCAGCCCCGTCCCCGGGGAGGGCACTGAAGCTTTCTTT
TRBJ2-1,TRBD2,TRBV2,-,CAAFGTSGTNEQFF,TGTGCCGCCTTCGGGACTAGCGGGACGAATGAGCAGTTCTTC
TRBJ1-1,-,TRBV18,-,CASSGQQNTEAFF,TGTGCCAGCTCAGGACAGCAGAACACTGAAGCTTTCTTT
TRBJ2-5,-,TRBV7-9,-,CASTPKAEETQYF,TGTGCCAGCACCCCTAAGGCGGAAGAGACCCAGTACTTC
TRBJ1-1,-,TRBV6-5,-,CASSYRVDREAFF,TGTGCCAGCAGTTACCGCGTGGACAGAGAAGCTTTCTTT
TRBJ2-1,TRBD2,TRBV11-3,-,CASSWDGAGVEQFF,TGTGCCAGCAGCTGGGATGGGGCGGGAGTTGAGCAGTTCTTC
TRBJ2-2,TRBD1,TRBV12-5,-,CASARQGIGGELFF,TGTGCTAGTGCGAGACAGGGGATAGGCGGGGAGCTGTTTTTT
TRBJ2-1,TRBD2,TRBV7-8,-,CASSLAYSGRAQFF,TGTGCCAGCAGCTTAGCTTATAGCGGGAGGGCCCAGTTCTTC
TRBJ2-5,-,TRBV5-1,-,CASSQVGGETQYF,TGCGCCAGCAGCCAGGTGGGGGGAGAGACCCAGTACTTC
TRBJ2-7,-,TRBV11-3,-,CASSRRHDNSYEQYF,TGTGCCAGCAGCCGACGACACGACAACTCCTACGAGCAGTACTTC
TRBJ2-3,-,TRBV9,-,CASSVALPKGRRTDTQYF,TGTGCCAGCAGCGTAGCTCTTCCCAAGGGCCGGAGAACAGATACGCAGTATTTT
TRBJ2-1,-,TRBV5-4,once,CASLPGEGYEQFF,TGTGCCAGCCTGCCGGGAGAGGGGTATGAGCAGTTCTTC
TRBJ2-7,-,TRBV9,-,CASSAPGRLREQYF,TGTGCCAGCAGCGCACCCGGCCGGCTCCGGGAGCAGTACTTC
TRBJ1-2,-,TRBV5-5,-,CASSLVGDYGYTF,TGTGCCAGCAGCTTGGTTGGAGACTATGGCTACACCTTC
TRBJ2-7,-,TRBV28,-,CASSETGLSYEQYF,TGTGCCAGCAGTGAAACGGGACTCTCGTACGAGCAGTACTTC
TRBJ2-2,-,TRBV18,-,CASSQEEEAGELFF,TGTGCCAGCTCCCAAGAAGAGGAGGCCGGGGAGCTGTTTTTT
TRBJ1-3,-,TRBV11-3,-,CASSLSASGGNTIYF,TGTGCCAGCAGCTTAAGCGCCTCCGGGGGAAACACCATATATTTT
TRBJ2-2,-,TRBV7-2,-,CASSLAGMDTGELFF,TGTGCCAGCAGCTTAGCGGGAATGGACACCGGGGAGCTGTTTTTT
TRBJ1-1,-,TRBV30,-,CAWSNGVEGKAEAFF,TGTGCCTGGAGTAATGGGGTTGAGGGGAAGGCTGAAGCTTTCTTT
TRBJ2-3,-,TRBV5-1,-,CASSLSRAADTQYF,TGCGCCAGCAGCTTGAGCAGAGCGGCAGATACGCAGTATTTT
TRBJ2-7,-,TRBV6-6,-,CASSYGPYEQYF,TGTGCCAGCAGTTACGGTCCTTACGAGCAGTACTTC
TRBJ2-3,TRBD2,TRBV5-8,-,CASSVEVSGTGTDTQYF,TGTGCCAGCAGCGTTGAAGTTAGCGGGACTGGCACAGATACGCAGTATTTT